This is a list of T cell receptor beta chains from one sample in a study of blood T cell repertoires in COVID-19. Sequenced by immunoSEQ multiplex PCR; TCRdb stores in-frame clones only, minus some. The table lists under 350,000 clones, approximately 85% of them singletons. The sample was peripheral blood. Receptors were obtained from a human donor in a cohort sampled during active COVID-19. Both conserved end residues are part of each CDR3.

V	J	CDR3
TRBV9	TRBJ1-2	CASRGKRMDTGAYYGYTF
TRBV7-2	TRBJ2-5	CASSLVGGQETQYF
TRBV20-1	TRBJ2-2	CSARYGGELFF
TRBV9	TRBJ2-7	CASTPGLAEYEQYF
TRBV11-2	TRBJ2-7	CASSGDRSYEQYF
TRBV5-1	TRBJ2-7	CASSTGQTAYEQYF
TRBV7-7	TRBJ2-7	CASSLAPGTSGEQYF
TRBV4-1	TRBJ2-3	CASSQGLLAGGATDTQYF
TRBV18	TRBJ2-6	CASSRDSSGANVLTF
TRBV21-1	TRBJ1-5	CASSKLARHYSNQPQHF
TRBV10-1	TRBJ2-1	CASSEALADEQFF
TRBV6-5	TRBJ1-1	CASSPLAGAEAFF
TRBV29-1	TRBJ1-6	CSVAVEDSSSSYNSPLHF
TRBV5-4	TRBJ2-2	CASSLPLAGELNTGELFF
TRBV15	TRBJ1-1	CATSRDRQGETEAFF
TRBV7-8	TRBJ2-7	CASSFHRVNEQYF
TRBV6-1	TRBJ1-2	CASSEARTGRNGYTF
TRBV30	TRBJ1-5	CAWSERQGGSNQPQHF
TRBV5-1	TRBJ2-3	CASSLVHGDRLQYF
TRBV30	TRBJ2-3	CAWSVAGDTDTQYF
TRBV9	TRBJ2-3	CASSLRQGTSDTQYF
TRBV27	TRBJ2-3	CASSLQGATDTQYF
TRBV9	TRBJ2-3	CASSVVGLGSTDTQYF
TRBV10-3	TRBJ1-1	CAIRDSVMNTEAFF
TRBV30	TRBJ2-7	CAWSQLNEQYF
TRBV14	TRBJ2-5	CASSQGLGRETQYF
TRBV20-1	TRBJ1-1	CSALSAYGAFF
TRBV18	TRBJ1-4	CASSLFTQGANEKLFF
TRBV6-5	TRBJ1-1	CASSYGREAFF
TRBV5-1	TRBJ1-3	CASSGTAGNTIYF
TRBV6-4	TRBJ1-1	CASRMTGESDTEAFF
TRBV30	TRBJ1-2	CAWRGTGFYGYTF
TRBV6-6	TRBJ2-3	CASSPEGVAGVIHTDTQYF
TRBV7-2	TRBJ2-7	CASSSQGQVNEQYF
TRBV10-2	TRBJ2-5	CASSGTGLETQYF
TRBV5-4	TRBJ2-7	CASSLPGNYEQYF